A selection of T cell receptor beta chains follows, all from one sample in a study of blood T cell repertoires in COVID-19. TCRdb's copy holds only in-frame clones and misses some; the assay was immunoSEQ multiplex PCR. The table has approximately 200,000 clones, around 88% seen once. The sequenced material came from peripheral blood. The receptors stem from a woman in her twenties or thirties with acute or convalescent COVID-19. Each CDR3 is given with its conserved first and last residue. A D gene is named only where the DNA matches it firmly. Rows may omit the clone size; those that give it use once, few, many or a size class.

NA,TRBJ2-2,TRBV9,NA,CASSVDHSELFF,TGTGCCAGCAGCGTAGATCATAGCGAGCTGTTTTTT
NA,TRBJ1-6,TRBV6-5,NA,CASKERGSNSPLHF,TGTGCCAGCAAGGAAAGGGGCAGCAATTCACCCCTCCACTTT
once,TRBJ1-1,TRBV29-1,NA,CSVVDPSGTEAFF,TGCAGCGTAGTCGACCCCTCGGGGACTGAAGCTTTCTTT
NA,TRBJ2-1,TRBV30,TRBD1,CAWTGGVPRQFF,TGTGCCTGGACAGGGGGCGTTCCACGGCAGTTCTTC
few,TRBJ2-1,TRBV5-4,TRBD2,CASGSGTNPYNEQFF,TGTGCCAGCGGTTCCGGGACTAACCCCTACAATGAGCAGTTCTTC
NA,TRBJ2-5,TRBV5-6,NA,CASSLPVQETQYF,TGTGCCAGCAGCTTGCCTGTTCAAGAGACCCAGTACTTC
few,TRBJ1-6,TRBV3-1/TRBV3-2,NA,CASSRWTANNSPLHF,TGTGCCAGCAGCCGATGGACAGCGAATAATTCACCCCTCCACTTT
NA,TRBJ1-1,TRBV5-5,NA,CASSIRVLGNTEAFF,TGTGCCAGCAGCATCAGGGTTTTGGGGAACACTGAAGCTTTCTTT
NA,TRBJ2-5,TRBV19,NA,CASSIPGLSETQYF,TGTGCCAGTAGTATTCCGGGACTCTCAGAGACCCAGTACTTC
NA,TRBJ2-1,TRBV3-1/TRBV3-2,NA,CASSQHQKQGREQFF,TGTGCCAGCAGCCAACACCAAAAACAGGGTCGTGAGCAGTTCTTC
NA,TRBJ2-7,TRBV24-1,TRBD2,CATSGWTSGSYEQYF,TGTGCCACCAGTGGTTGGACTAGCGGGAGCTACGAGCAGTACTTC
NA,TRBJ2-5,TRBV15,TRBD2,CATSTRTSGKETQYF,TGTGCCACCAGCACTCGGACTAGCGGGAAAGAGACCCAGTACTTC
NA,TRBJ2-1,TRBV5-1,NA,CASSLVPSLNEQFF,TGCGCCAGCAGCTTGGTTCCCTCCCTCAATGAGCAGTTCTTC
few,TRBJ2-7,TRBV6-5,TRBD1,CASSWDRDSYEQYF,TGTGCCAGCAGTTGGGACAGGGATTCCTACGAGCAGTACTTC
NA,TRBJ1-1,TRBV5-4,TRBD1,CASSLQGAPSGAFF,TGTGCCAGCAGCTTGCAGGGGGCCCCCTCAGGAGCTTTCTTT
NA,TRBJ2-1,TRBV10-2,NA,CASAQESYNEQFF,TGCGCCAGCGCTCAAGAGTCCTACAATGAGCAGTTCTTC
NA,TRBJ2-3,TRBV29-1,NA,CSVEQDTDTQYF,TGCAGCGTTGAACAGGACACAGATACGCAGTATTTT
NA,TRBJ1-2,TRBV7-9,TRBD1,CASSLIQGNYGYTF,TGTGCCAGCAGCTTAATACAGGGGAATTATGGCTACACCTTC
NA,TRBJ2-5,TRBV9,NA,CASSVAGLRETQYF,TGTGCCAGCAGCGTAGCGGGACTTAGGGAGACCCAGTACTTC
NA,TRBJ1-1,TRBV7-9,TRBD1,CASSRTGDAFF,TGTGCCAGCAGCCGGACAGGGGATGCTTTCTTT
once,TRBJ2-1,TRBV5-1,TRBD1,CASSLALMTGAGQGEQFF,TGCGCCAGCAGCTTGGCCTTGATGACAGGGGCGGGACAGGGTGAGCAGTTCTTC
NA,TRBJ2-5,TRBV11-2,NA,CASSPGVLELETQYF,TGTGCCAGCAGCCCCGGCGTGTTGGAGTTAGAGACCCAGTACTTC
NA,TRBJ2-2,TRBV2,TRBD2,CASRWRGLESTGELFF,TGTGCCAGCAGATGGAGGGGACTAGAAAGCACCGGGGAGCTGTTTTTT
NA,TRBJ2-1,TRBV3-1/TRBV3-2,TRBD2,CASSQPGLASYNEQFF,TGTGCCAGCAGCCAACCAGGACTAGCCTCCTACAATGAGCAGTTCTTC
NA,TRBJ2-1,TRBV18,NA,CASSPSAGLYNEQFF,TGTGCCAGCTCACCAAGCGCTGGGTTGTACAATGAGCAGTTCTTC
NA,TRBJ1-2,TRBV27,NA,CASSITALSNYGYTF,TGTGCCAGCAGTATTACCGCGCTCTCTAACTATGGCTACACCTTC
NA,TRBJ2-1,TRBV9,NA,CASSPRPEEINEQFF,TGTGCCAGCAGCCCTCGTCCGGAGGAGATTAATGAGCAGTTCTTC
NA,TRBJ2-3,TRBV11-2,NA,CASEGVTQYF,TGTGCCAGTGAGGGGGTTACGCAGTATTTT
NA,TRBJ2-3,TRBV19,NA,CASKRASLGTDTQYF,TGTGCCAGTAAACGAGCTAGCTTAGGCACAGATACGCAGTATTTT
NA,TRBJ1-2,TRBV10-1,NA,CASSEGTVNGYTF,TGCGCCAGCAGTGAGGGCACCGTCAATGGCTACACCTTC
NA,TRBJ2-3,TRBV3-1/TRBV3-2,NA,CASSLAGDTQYF,TGTGCCAGCAGCCTGGCGGGAGATACGCAGTATTTT
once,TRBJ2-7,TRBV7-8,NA,CASSPGSEQYF,TGTGCCAGCAGCCCCGGTAGCGAGCAGTACTTC
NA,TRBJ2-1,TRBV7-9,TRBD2,CASHLPASGSFSEQFF,TGTGCCAGCCACTTACCGGCCAGCGGGAGTTTCTCTGAGCAGTTCTTC
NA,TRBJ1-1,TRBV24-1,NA,CATSGGPTHQNTEAFF,TGTGCCACCTCTGGGGGCCCGACACATCAGAACACTGAAGCTTTCTTT
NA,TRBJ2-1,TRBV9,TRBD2,CASSPRDGGYNEQFF,TGTGCCAGCAGCCCAAGGGACGGGGGGTACAATGAGCAGTTCTTC
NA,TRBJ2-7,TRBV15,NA,CATSRDGEQYF,TGTGCCACCAGCAGAGACGGGGAGCAGTACTTC
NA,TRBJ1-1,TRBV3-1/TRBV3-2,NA,CASSLREARTEAFF,TGTGCCAGCAGCCTGAGGGAGGCAAGGACTGAAGCTTTCTTT
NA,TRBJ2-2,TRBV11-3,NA,CASSFDSGSWTGELFF,TGTGCCAGCAGCTTTGATTCGGGTAGTTGGACCGGGGAGCTGTTTTTT
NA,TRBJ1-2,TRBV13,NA,CASSAGQWGYTF,TGTGCCAGCAGCGCAGGACAGTGGGGCTACACCTTC
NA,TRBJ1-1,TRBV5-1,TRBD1,CASSLDRPGPEAFF,TGCGCCAGCAGCCTGGACAGGCCCGGGCCTGAAGCTTTCTTT
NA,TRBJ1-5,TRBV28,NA,CASARARDRGNQPQHF,TGTGCCAGCGCCCGGGCCCGGGATCGAGGCAATCAGCCCCAGCATTTT
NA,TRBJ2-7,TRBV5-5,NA,CASSLVSEQYF,TGTGCCAGCAGCTTGGTATCCGAGCAGTACTTC
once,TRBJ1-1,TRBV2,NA,CASITEVNTEAFF,TGTGCCAGCATTACGGAGGTGAACACTGAAGCTTTCTTT
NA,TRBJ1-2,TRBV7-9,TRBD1,CASSSRDRDYGYTF,TGTGCCAGCAGCAGCCGGGACAGGGACTATGGCTACACCTTC
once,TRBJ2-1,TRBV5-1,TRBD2,CASSLGLAGINEQFF,TGCGCCAGCAGCCTCGGACTAGCGGGAATCAATGAGCAGTTCTTC
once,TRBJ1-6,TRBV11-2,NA,CASTLYDAQALHF,TGTGCCAGCACCCTCTACGATGCCCAGGCCCTCCACTTT
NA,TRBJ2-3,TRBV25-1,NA,CASSDPTTTDTQYF,TGTGCCAGCAGTGATCCAACTACCACAGATACGCAGTATTTT
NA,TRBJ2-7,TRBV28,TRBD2,CASSSPAGGAEQYF,TGTGCCAGCAGCTCGCCCGCGGGGGGCGCCGAGCAGTACTTC
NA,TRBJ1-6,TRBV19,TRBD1,CASSKGQGDSPLHF,TGTGCCAGTTCAAAGGGACAGGGGGATTCACCCCTCCACTTT
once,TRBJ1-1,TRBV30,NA,CAWSRRQRMNTEAFF,TGTGCCTGGAGTCGCAGACAGCGCATGAACACTGAAGCTTTCTTT